The 20 T cell receptor beta chains below were found in one sample sequenced in a study of cytomegalovirus exposure and HLA in healthy donors. The primer mix had 60 Vbeta and 13 Jbeta primers. Profiled with immunoSEQ multiplex PCR; TCRdb holds only in-frame clones, not every one. The sample holds some 150,000 clones; about two thirds are singletons and the top ten take more than 2.5%. The sequencing input was PBMCs. These TCRs come from a woman aged 25 to 39 in good health and CMV-seronegative.

This clone has more than one count but fewer than ten. The genes are TRBV11-1 and TRBJ2-7; D perhaps matches TRBD1 (5 bases). The CDR3 loop spans 13 amino acids. Trimming took 8 bases from V and 4 from J, leaving 15 bases between them. Germline assignment: CDR1 SGHAT and CDR2 FQDESV (reference sequence). This CDR3 is CASAWGNTYEQYF. The CDR3 DNA is TGTGCCAGCGCCTGGGGCAATACGTACGAGCAGTACTTC. Full variable domain (rest looked up from reference TRBV11-1 and TRBJ2-7): EAEVAQSPRYKITEKSQAVAFWCDPISGHATLYWYRQILGQGPELLVQFQDESVVDDSQLPKDRFSAERLKGVDSTLKIQPAELGDSAMYLCASAWGNTYEQYFGPGTRLTVT.

This chain joins TRBV7-9 and TRBJ1-4, with unresolved D. Germline CDR1 and CDR2: SEHNR and FQNEAQ (reference sequence). The CDR3 is made up of 14 amino acids. Trimming removed 5 bases from V and 0 bases from J, with 7 bases in between. CDR3 bases: TGTGCCAGCAGCCCCCTTGCAACTAATGAAAAACTGTTTTTT. This translates into CASSPLATNEKLFF.

The chain joins TRBV10-3 to TRBJ1-1, with a tentative D call TRBD1 (5 bases). The CDR3 contains 14 residues. V was shortened by 6 bases and J by 0 bases, with 11 bases between the two germline ends. Germline V lookup: CDR1 ENHRY, CDR2 SYGVKD. The CDR3: CAISYDSMNTEAFF. In nucleotides, the CDR3 is TGTGCCATCAGCTATGACAGCATGAACACTGAAGCTTTCTTT.

This clone came up a few times. This sequence joins TRBV16 and TRBJ2-1, with TRBD2 as a possible D gene (5 bases). The germline gives CDR1 KGHSY, CDR2 FQNENV. V lost 6 bases to trimming and J lost 7 bases, with 7 bases between them. The CDR3 runs to 11 residues. This CDR3 reads CASSPGNEQFF. The CDR3, as DNA: TGTGCCAGCAGTCCGGGGAATGAGCAGTTCTTC. Looking up the rest from reference TRBV16 and TRBJ2-1 gives the full variable domain: GEEVAQTPKHLVRGEGQKAKLYCAPIKGHSYVFWYQQVLKNEFKFLISFQNENVFDETGMPKERFSAKCLPNSPCSLEIQATKLEDSAVYFCASSPGNEQFFGPGTRLTVL.

This chain connects TRBV7-9 to TRBJ2-2; 7 nucleotides agree with TRBD1. The CDR3 extends over 15 amino acids. The germline gives CDR1 SEHNR, CDR2 FQNEAQ (reference sequence). V trimming: 6 bases; J trimming: 1 base; junction bases outside the gene matches: 5. CDR3 protein: CASSLDRLNTGELFF. In DNA form, the CDR3 reads TGTGCCAGCAGTTTGGACAGGCTGAACACCGGGGAGCTGTTTTTT.

The CDR3 DNA sequence: TGTGCCAGCAGCTTTGATCGCGGGAGTGCGGATACGCAGTATTTT. Amino acids: CASSFDRGSADTQYF. This sequence joins TRBV5-5 and TRBJ2-3; 7 bases match TRBD2. Germline V gives CDR1 SGHKS, CDR2 YYEKEE (reference sequence). V gave up 2 bases and J gave up 6 bases; unmatched junction bases: 9. The CDR3 length is 15 residues.

The chain combines TRBV28 with TRBJ2-5; D possibly corresponds to TRBD1 (6 bases). The last part of the DNA fits TRBJ2-7 better; the J call may be wrong. The CDR3 runs 15 residues. Germline values: CDR1 MDHEN, CDR2 SYDVKM. CDR3 sequence reads: CASSTVTGTTYEQYF. CDR3 DNA sequence: TGTGCCAGCAGTACCGTGACCGGGACAACCTACGAGCAGTACTTC.

The genes are TRBV27 and TRBJ2-7; possible D gene TRBD1, 6 bases. CDR3 length: 13 amino acids. Trimming took off 1 base at V and 4 bases at J, with 8 bases between the two ends. Germline CDR1 reads MNHEY; CDR2 reads SMNVEV (reference sequence). The CDR3, as DNA: TGTGCCAGCAGTTTATTTCAGGGGTACGAGCAGTACTTC. It translates to CASSLFQGYEQYF.

The chain combines TRBV7-9 with TRBJ1-2; 7 bases align to TRBD1. The germline V gene encodes CDR1 SEHNR and CDR2 FQNEAQ (reference sequence). Germline trimming cut 5 bases from V and 4 bases from J; bases unmatched to any gene: 7. The CDR3 length is 14 residues. The CDR3 DNA is TGTGCCAGCAGCCCGGGACAGTCAGGCTATGGCTACACCTTC. Translated, it gives CASSPGQSGYGYTF.

The V call is TRBV28, the J call TRBJ1-3, with D tentatively TRBD1 (5 bases). Trimming took 5 bases from V and 5 from J, leaving 16 bases between them. Per the germline V gene, CDR1 is MDHEN and CDR2 is SYDVKM. CDR3 size: 15 residues. The chain's CDR3 is CASSRAEGPRNTIYF. The CDR3, as DNA: TGTGCCAGCAGTAGGGCGGAGGGGCCGAGAAACACCATATATTTT.

This chain uses TRBV11-1 with TRBJ1-4; D perhaps matches TRBD1 (5 bases). The CDR3 spans 14 residues. V was pared by 2 bases and J by 7 bases, with 11 bases between. Germline loops: CDR1 SGHAT, CDR2 FQDESV (reference sequence). This CDR3 is CASSLFWTSEKLFF. CDR3 nucleotide sequence: TGTGCCAGCAGCTTATTCTGGACAAGTGAAAAACTGTTTTTT.

V and J are TRBV15 and TRBJ2-7; D possibly corresponds to TRBD2 (5 bases). The V gene's germline CDR1 is LNHNV and CDR2 YYDKDF (reference sequence). This CDR3 has 15 amino acids. Trimming took 5 bases from V and 1 from J, leaving 15 bases between them. The CDR3 sequence: CATSPHGGGSYEQYF. The CDR3 DNA follows: TGTGCCACCAGCCCGCATGGAGGCGGGTCCTACGAGCAGTACTTC. Drawing the rest from reference TRBV15 and TRBJ2-7, the complete variable domain is DAMVIQNPRYQVTQFGKPVTLSCSQTLNHNVMYWYQQKSSQAPKLLFHYYDKDFNNEADTPDNFQSRRPNTSFCFLDIRSPGLGDTAMYLCATSPHGGGSYEQYFGPGTRLTVT.

Points on this clone: The sample contains more than one DNA sequence encoding this CDR3. V is TRBV7-9 and J is TRBJ2-3; tentatively, D is TRBD1 (5 bases). The CDR3 is 14 amino acids. V was shortened by 3 bases and J by 4 bases, with 11 bases between the two germline ends. Germline lookup yields CDR1 SEHNR and CDR2 FQNEAQ (reference sequence). The CDR3 region has the DNA TGTGCCAGCAGCTTGCAGGGATCGGCAGATACGCAGTATTTT. This translates into CASSLQGSADTQYF.

The DNA for the CDR3 is TGTGCCAGCGGGGGACAGACGTATGGCTACACCTTC. This translates into CASGGQTYGYTF. The rearrangement joins TRBV7-9 to TRBJ1-2; 7 positions match TRBD1. The germline V gene has CDR1 SEHNR and CDR2 FQNEAQ (reference sequence). This CDR3 has 12 amino acids. Unmatched junction bases numbered 5, after V lost 8 bases and J lost 5 bases.

The rearrangement joins TRBV29-1 to TRBJ2-7, with D tentatively TRBD1 (6 bases). This CDR3 comprises 13 residues. V was clipped by 4 bases and J by 3 bases, with 13 bases between them. Germline CDR1 is SQVTM and CDR2 is ANQGSEA. This CDR3 reads CSVGAGDRYEQYF. CDR3 DNA: TGCAGCGTTGGGGCAGGGGATCGCTACGAGCAGTACTTC.

This clone came up once. This chain joins TRBV7-2 and TRBJ1-2, with D tentatively TRBD1 (6 bases). V shed 5 bases and J shed 7 bases, with 14 bases lying between them. Germline lookup yields CDR1 SGHTA and CDR2 FQGNSA. The CDR3 consists of 13 residues. Here the CDR3 DNA reads TGTGCCAGCAGCCCCGACAGGAGTAGTGGCTACACCTTC. Translated: CASSPDRSSGYTF. Supplemented by reference TRBV7-2 and TRBJ1-2, the full variable domain reads GAGVSQSPSNKVTEKGKDVELRCDPISGHTALYWYRQSLGQGLEFLIYFQGNSAPDKSGLPSDRFSAERTGGSVSTLTIQRTQQEDSAVYLCASSPDRSSGYTFGSGTRLTVV.

This clone was counted a single time. The chain combines TRBV11-2 with TRBJ2-7; 8 nucleotides align to TRBD1. The V segment lost 2 bases and the J segment 3 bases; nucleotides outside the gene matches: 3. Germline V gene data show CDR1 as SGHAT and CDR2 as FQNNGV. The CDR3 spans 14 residues. As DNA, the CDR3 is TGTGCCAGCAGCTTATCAGGGGGCGGCTACGAGCAGTACTTC. Translating it yields CASSLSGGGYEQYF.

This clone was counted between two and nine times. J is TRBJ2-3 and V is TRBV30; 8 nucleotides match TRBD2. The CDR3 length is 14 residues. CDR1 is GTSNPN, CDR2 SVGIG, per germline (reference sequence). J gave up 4 bases and V 2 bases, and 5 bases lay outside the gene matches. CDR3 protein: CAWSTGTSADTQYF. The DNA of the CDR3 is TGTGCCTGGAGTACCGGGACTAGTGCAGATACGCAGTATTTT.

The rearrangement uses TRBV5-4 and TRBJ2-3; D perhaps matches TRBD2 (5 bases). With 2 bases removed from V and 8 bases from J, the gap between germline ends came to 9 bases. Germline assignment: CDR1 SGHNT and CDR2 YYREEE (reference sequence). This CDR3 is built from 12 residues. CDR3 region: CASSFGMGTQYF. In nucleotides, the CDR3 is TGTGCCAGCAGCTTCGGGATGGGTACGCAGTATTTT. Combining the CDR3 with reference TRBV5-4 and TRBJ2-3 gives the whole variable domain ETGVTQSPTHLIKTRGQQVTLRCSSQSGHNTVSWYQQALGQGPQFIFQYYREEENGRGNFPPRFSGLQFPNYSSELNVNALELDDSALYLCASSFGMGTQYFGPGTRLTVL.

V usage is TRBV5-8 and J usage is TRBJ2-3; a weak D match, TRBD1 (7 bases). The CDR3 runs to 16 residues. Trimming removed 3 bases at V and 5 bases at J, with 19 bases between. Germline V gene data show CDR1 as SGHTS and CDR2 as YDEGEE. The CDR3 here is CASSSRPGGRIDTQYF. The CDR3 bases are TGTGCCAGCAGCTCGCGCCCAGGGGGGCGAATAGATACGCAGTATTTT.